A single sample gave rise to the 27 T cell receptor beta chains below, sequenced in a study of pediatric ulcerative colitis. During colonoscopy, one to two rectal pinch biopsies were collected. Method: immunoSEQ multiplex PCR; TCRdb's copy keeps in-frame clones and lacks some. The sample gives 15,000 to 20,000 clones, approximately 80% of which show up once; approximately 7.5% is in the top ten. The sample taken for sequencing was gut tissue. These receptors came from a boy aged 5-17 years who was a control in a study of pediatric ulcerative colitis.

This clone is judged medium-sized. The chain links TRBV19 to TRBJ2-7; 10 bases fit TRBD2. The CDR3 runs 15 residues. CDR1 LNHDA and CDR2 SQIVND come from the germline V gene (reference sequence). With V trimmed by 3 bases and J by 2 bases, 4 bases remained unmatched. The CDR3 reads CASSMLAGDTYEQYF. The CDR3 nucleotides read TGTGCCAGTAGTATGCTAGCGGGGGACACCTACGAGCAGTACTTC.

This sequence joins TRBV2 and TRBJ1-1; D is possibly TRBD1 (5 bases). Per germline, CDR1 SNHLY and CDR2 FYNNEI. This CDR3 is 13 amino acids long. Deletions cut 7 bases from V and 1 base from J, with 10 bases between. The CDR3 here is CASKRDGNTEAFF. The DNA of the CDR3 is TGTGCCAGCAAAAGGGACGGGAACACTGAAGCTTTCTTT.

The rearrangement links TRBV29-1 to TRBJ2-3; D call uncertain. Deletions cut 3 bases from V and 4 bases from J, with 11 bases between. The CDR3 is made up of 13 amino acids. Looked up from germline, CDR1 is SQVTM and CDR2 is ANQGSEA. The CDR3 here is CSVEFSSADTQYF. CDR3 bases: TGCAGCGTTGAGTTTAGTTCAGCAGATACGCAGTATTTT.

This sequence joins TRBV7-2 and TRBJ1-1; 9 bases align to TRBD1. There are 16 residues in the CDR3. The germline gives CDR1 SGHTA, CDR2 FQGNSA. V dropped 5 bases and J dropped 5; count of bases not matched to a gene: 12. The CDR3 nucleotides are TGTGCCAGCAGCCAAGACCCGGGACAGGGTGGGACTGAAGCTTTCTTT. Protein product: CASSQDPGQGGTEAFF.

The V call is TRBV19, the J call TRBJ2-6, with 8 bases matching TRBD1. CDR3 size: 18 residues. Unmatched junction bases numbered 5, after V lost 1 base and J lost 0 bases. The germline V gene encodes CDR1 LNHDA and CDR2 SQIVND (reference sequence). This CDR3 reads CASSIGAGGGSGANVLTF. The CDR3 bases are TGTGCCAGTAGTATAGGGGCAGGGGGCGGCTCTGGGGCCAACGTCCTGACTTTC. Combining the CDR3 with reference TRBV19 and TRBJ2-6 gives the whole variable domain DGGITQSPKYLFRKEGQNVTLSCEQNLNHDAMYWYRQDPGQGLRLIYYSQIVNDFQKGDIAEGYSVSREKKESFPLTVTSAQKNPTAFYLCASSIGAGGGSGANVLTFGAGSRLTVL.

The gene calls are TRBV6-1 and TRBJ1-1; D unresolved. Germline V CDR1 and CDR2: MNHNS, SASEGT. This CDR3 spans 14 amino acids. Trimming shortened V by 4 bases and J by 1 base, and 10 bases separated the two germline ends. The CDR3 region has the DNA TGTGCCAGCAGTGGGGTAACAAAGAACACTGAAGCTTTCTTT. This translates into CASSGVTKNTEAFF.

The CDR3 DNA is TGCGCCAGCAGCTTGGGAACCGGGGGCCAATACGAGCAGTACTTC. Translation gives CASSLGTGGQYEQYF. This chain connects TRBV5-1 to TRBJ2-7; D may match TRBD1 or TRBD2 (6 bases each). V lost 0 bases, J lost 4 bases, and 14 bases lay in between. CDR1 and CDR2 (germline): SGHRS, YFSETQ. CDR3 size: 15 residues.

The V call is TRBV6-5, the J call TRBJ1-1, with D possibly being TRBD1 (5 bases). The germline gives CDR1 MNHEY, CDR2 SVGAGI. V lost 6 bases and J lost 0, with 14 bases in between. The CDR3 runs to 15 residues. Here the CDR3 DNA reads TGTGCCAGCAGCTTTTCAGGGATGATGAACACTGAAGCTTTCTTT. Translation gives CASSFSGMMNTEAFF.

This clone has only one observation. The genes are TRBV18 and TRBJ1-1; D gene ambiguous. V lost 3 bases and J lost 1, with 15 bases in between. There are 16 residues in the CDR3. Germline V gene lookup returns CDR1 KGHSH and CDR2 LQKENI. CDR3 bases: TGTGCCAGCTCACCCCGTTTTTGGTCACGGAACACTGAAGCTTTCTTT. Translating gives CASSPRFWSRNTEAFF.

CDR3 amino acids: CASREPTGKYQPQHF. The DNA for the CDR3 is TGTGCCAGCAGGGAACCGACAGGGAAATATCAGCCCCAGCATTTT. The chain is built from TRBV6-6 and TRBJ1-5, with 7 bases aligning to TRBD1. With 6 bases clipped from V and 5 bases from J, the junction kept 10 bases outside the gene matches. This CDR3 is built from 15 residues. The germline V gene has CDR1 MNHNY and CDR2 SVGAGI (reference sequence).

V is TRBV27 and J is TRBJ2-7; TRBD1 aligns across 8 bases. Germline V gene sequence: CDR1 MNHEY, CDR2 SMNVEV (reference sequence). This CDR3 region has 14 residues. The V segment lost 5 bases and the J segment 4 bases; nucleotides outside the gene matches: 7. The CDR3 reads CASSPQGAPYEQYF. The CDR3 region has the DNA TGTGCCAGCAGTCCCCAGGGGGCTCCATACGAGCAGTACTTC.

The genes are TRBV11-2 and TRBJ2-1; weak D call: TRBD2 (5 bases). Germline CDR1 reads SGHAT; CDR2 reads FQNNGV. This CDR3 has 17 amino acids. The germline V and J ends were trimmed by 1 base and 0 bases, with 13 bases remaining between them. CDR3 residues: CASSLGGATSSYNEQFF. CDR3 nucleotides: TGTGCCAGCAGCTTAGGGGGAGCCACGAGCTCCTACAATGAGCAGTTCTTC.

This chain uses TRBV6-6 with TRBJ2-1, with D tentatively TRBD2 (6 bases). Per germline, CDR1 MNHNY and CDR2 SVGAGI (reference sequence). V was clipped by 4 bases and J by 6 bases, with 19 bases between them. This CDR3 is 16 amino acids long. The CDR3 sequence is CASSSLLAVEGNEQFF. The CDR3 region has the DNA TGTGCCAGCAGTTCTCTTTTAGCGGTGGAGGGCAATGAGCAGTTCTTC.

The V and J genes are TRBV5-1 and TRBJ2-3; no reliable D call. CDR3 length equals 15 residues. Trimming shortened V by 0 bases and J by 1 base, and 9 bases separated the two germline ends. Germline CDR1 reads SGHRS; CDR2 reads YFSETQ. CDR3 loop: CASSLVLEGTDTQYF. The CDR3 DNA is TGCGCCAGCAGCTTGGTCCTAGAAGGCACAGATACGCAGTATTTT.

The chain joins TRBV2 to TRBJ2-5, with TRBD1 matching 9 bases. This CDR3 comprises 16 residues. Germline V gene lookup returns CDR1 SNHLY and CDR2 FYNNEI. The trim removed 7 bases at V and 2 bases at J, leaving 11 bases unmatched. The CDR3 DNA reads TGTGCCAGCAACCCCTCAATGGGACAGGGACAAGAGACCCAGTACTTC. This sequence encodes CASNPSMGQGQETQYF.

The chain recombines TRBV7-2 with TRBJ1-1; D perhaps matches TRBD1 (5 bases). This CDR3 region has 13 residues. The ends were cut back, 1 base at V and 8 bases at J, with 11 bases in the middle. Germline CDR1 is SGHTA and CDR2 is FQGNSA. The CDR3 here is CASSLERGSEAFF. The DNA for the CDR3 is TGTGCCAGCAGCTTAGAAAGGGGCAGCGAAGCTTTCTTT. The whole variable domain, remainder taken from reference TRBV7-2 and TRBJ1-1, is GAGVSQSPSNKVTEKGKDVELRCDPISGHTALYWYRQSLGQGLEFLIYFQGNSAPDKSGLPSDRFSAERTGGSVSTLTIQRTQQEDSAVYLCASSLERGSEAFFGQGTRLTVV.

CDR3 loop: CASSPQGYGYNEQFF. CDR3 bases: TGTGCCAGCAGCCCGCAGGGCTACGGCTACAATGAGCAGTTCTTC. This chain connects TRBV7-8 to TRBJ2-1; possible D gene TRBD1, 5 bases. Trimming cost V 5 bases and J 3 bases, with 14 bases left between them. The CDR3 loop spans 15 amino acids. Germline V CDR1 and CDR2: SGHVS, FQNEAQ.

J is TRBJ2-7 and V is TRBV5-4, with TRBD1 identical over 8 bases. CDR1 is SGHNT and CDR2 is YYREEE in the germline V gene (reference sequence). The junction had 4 bases not matched to a gene; V was cut back by 0 bases and J by 5 bases. The CDR3 has 14 residues. The CDR3 here is CASSLAAGGDEQYF. In nucleotides, the CDR3 is TGTGCCAGCAGCTTGGCGGCAGGGGGCGACGAGCAGTACTTC.

The chain combines TRBV15 with TRBJ2-5; D gene uncertain. V was pared by 6 bases and J by 2 bases, with 16 bases between. The V gene's germline CDR1 is LNHNV and CDR2 YYDKDF (reference sequence). The CDR3 covers 15 residues. Here the CDR3 reads CATSTDLRPQETQYF. CDR3 nucleotides: TGTGCCACCAGTACCGACTTACGCCCTCAAGAGACCCAGTACTTC.

The rearrangement joins TRBV12-5 to TRBJ2-1; D is possibly TRBD2 (6 bases). CDR1 LGHNT and CDR2 FRNRAP come from the germline V gene. Trimming took 1 base from V and 6 from J, leaving 13 bases between them. This CDR3 is 15 amino acids long. CDR3 sequence (DNA): TGTGCTAGTGGTTTGGGCGATAGTAGCGGCAATGAGCAGTTCTTC. Amino acid sequence: CASGLGDSSGNEQFF. Complete variable domain (other parts from reference TRBV12-5 and TRBJ2-1): DARVTQTPRHKVTEMGQEVTMRCQPILGHNTVFWYRQTMMQGLELLAYFRNRAPLDDSGMPKDRFSAEMPDATLATLKIQPSEPRDSAVYFCASGLGDSSGNEQFFGPGTRLTVL.

The V gene is TRBV15, the J gene TRBJ2-3; no firm D call. CDR3 size: 11 residues. Germline V gene data show CDR1 as LNHNV and CDR2 as YYDKDF (reference sequence). V was pared by 4 bases and J by 4 bases, with 3 bases between. Written as DNA, the CDR3 is TGTGCCACCAGCAACGCAGATACGCAGTATTTT. Amino acids: CATSNADTQYF.

The genes are TRBV7-2 and TRBJ2-1; D assignment may be TRBD1 or TRBD2 (5 bases each). V gave up 4 bases and J gave up 4 bases, with 17 bases separating them. This CDR3 is built from 16 residues. Looked up from germline, CDR1 is SGHTA and CDR2 is FQGNSA. The CDR3, as DNA: TGTGCCAGCAGCTCCGTTGGGGGAGTAAATTACAATGAGCAGTTCTTC. Its protein is CASSSVGGVNYNEQFF.

The J gene is TRBJ2-7, the V gene TRBV29-1, with 11 bases matching TRBD1. Germline V gene lookup returns CDR1 SQVTM and CDR2 ANQGSEA. V dropped 7 bases and J dropped 2; count of bases not matched to a gene: 4. The CDR3 is 13 residues long. The CDR3 loop is CSAEGQGAYEQYF. The CDR3 DNA follows: TGCAGCGCTGAGGGACAGGGGGCCTACGAGCAGTACTTC.

V is TRBV5-4 and J is TRBJ2-3; TRBD1 or TRBD2 may be the D gene (6 bases each). Trimming removed 3 bases from V and 4 bases from J, with 12 bases in between. The V gene's germline CDR1 is SGHNT and CDR2 YYREEE (reference sequence). The CDR3 covers 14 residues. The CDR3 nucleotides read TGTGCCAGCAGCTGGGAGGACAGCGCAGATACGCAGTATTTT. Translating gives CASSWEDSADTQYF.

This clone has a handful of counts. The chain employs TRBV12-5 and TRBJ2-1; tentative D call: TRBD2 (6 bases). CDR1 is LGHNT, CDR2 FRNRAP, per germline. The V end was cut by 6 bases, the J end by 9 bases, with 18 bases between. The CDR3 covers 14 residues. The CDR3 sequence: CASGPAGGVGEQFF. The CDR3 nucleotides are TGTGCTAGTGGCCCTGCCGGGGGTGTCGGTGAGCAGTTCTTC.

The chain combines TRBV6-1 with TRBJ2-1; D is ambiguous. The CDR3 is made up of 12 amino acids. Germline CDR1 MNHNS, CDR2 SASEGT. The ends were cut back, 8 bases at V and 7 bases at J, with 12 bases in the middle. The CDR3 loop is CASGLVGNEQFF. The CDR3 bases are TGTGCCAGCGGGCTCGTGGGGAATGAGCAGTTCTTC.

The chain combines TRBV5-7 with TRBJ2-3; the D is unclear. TRBV5-7 is designated an ORF whose function remains uncertain. Between the trimmed V and J ends, which lost 4 bases and 1 base, there was a span of 4 bases. The CDR3 has 12 amino acids. CDR3 DNA: TGTGCCAGCAGCATCCGCACAGATACGCAGTATTTT. It is translated as CASSIRTDTQYF.